Presented here are 18 T cell receptor beta chains from one specimen sequenced in a study of blood T cells in healthy people across ages (dated by TCRdb to between 2015 and 2017). Receptor libraries were prepared by 5' RACE. The instrument was an Illumina HiSeq 2500. A second PCR of roughly 6 to 12 cycles was run with a J-beta primer mix and a sample-barcoded 5' primer. TCRdb applied fastp at Q25 and MiXCR to the public reads, then kept only in-frame beta chains. One record per CDR3 amino acid sequence lists the most common genes and DNA. This sample comprises 700,000 or so distinct CDR3 sequences, approximately 40% of them detected only once. Jointly, the top ten make up approximately 29% of the sample. Source material: blood. These receptors all come from an elderly man in good health.

Ten or more counts support this clonotype. The chain employs TRBV5-1 and TRBJ1-1; D gene uncertain. The CDR3 sequence is 14 residues long. V shed 2 bases and J shed 2 bases, with 10 bases lying between them. The germline V gene encodes CDR1 SGHRS and CDR2 YFSETQ. The CDR3 here is CASSFKFLNTEAFF. The DNA for the CDR3 is TGCGCCAGCAGCTTTAAATTCCTCAACACTGAAGCTTTCTTT.

This clonotype occurred many times. This sequence joins TRBV18 and TRBJ2-3; 11 positions agree with TRBD2. Looked up from germline, CDR1 is KGHSH and CDR2 is LQKENI. The CDR3 consists of 15 residues. V trimming: 3 bases; J trimming: 4 bases; junction bases outside the gene matches: 3. The CDR3 region is CASSPTSGNADTQYF. CDR3 sequence (DNA): TGTGCCAGCTCACCGACTAGCGGGAACGCAGATACGCAGTATTTT.

This chain joins TRBV4-1 and TRBJ2-7; TRBD2 is a possible D gene (5 bases). With 3 bases removed from V and 4 bases from J, the gap between germline ends came to 25 bases. CDR1 is MGHRA and CDR2 is YSYEKL in the germline V gene. The CDR3 is made up of 18 amino acids. CDR3 nucleotide sequence: TGCGCCAGCAGCCAGGAGCCCTCCACTATGGGAGCGAGATACGAGCAGTACTTC. Protein product: CASSQEPSTMGARYEQYF.

This clonotype was seen many times. V and J are TRBV29-1 and TRBJ2-7; D is ambiguous. The CDR3 spans 13 residues. In germline, CDR1 is SQVTM, CDR2 ANQGSEA. V was trimmed by 0 bases and J by 3 bases, leaving 9 bases between them. The CDR3 region is CSVEDRQHYEQYF. The CDR3 DNA follows: TGCAGCGTTGAAGATCGTCAGCACTACGAGCAGTACTTC.

This clonotype has a count of ten or more. The chain employs TRBV12-3 or TRBV12-4 and TRBJ2-7; no definite D call. V was cut by 5 bases and J by 3 bases, with 11 bases left in between. The CDR3 consists of 13 residues. CDR3 in amino acids: CASSTGLNYEQYF. CDR3 in DNA: TGTGCCAGCAGTACGGGTCTCAACTACGAGCAGTACTTC.

The V and J genes are TRBV20-1 and TRBJ1-2, with 10 bases identical to TRBD1. V shed 6 bases, J shed 7 bases, and the junction held 8 bases outside the gene matches. The CDR3 covers 13 residues. The germline gives CDR1 DFQATT, CDR2 SNEGSKA (reference sequence). Here the CDR3 reads CSARQGAQGGYTF. The CDR3 nucleotides read TGCAGTGCGAGACAGGGGGCTCAAGGTGGCTACACCTTC.

Concerning this clonotype itself: Germline and junction disagree at one end, which may indicate a read error. The genes are TRBV18 and TRBJ1-6; D is uncertain. Germline V gene lookup returns CDR1 KGHSH and CDR2 LQKENI. The CDR3 has 11 residues. CDR3 amino acids: CASSDNSPLHF. The CDR3 DNA sequence: TGTGCCAGCTCCGATAATTCACCCCTCCACTTT.

The chain uses TRBV28 and TRBJ1-5; D unresolved. The CDR3 length is 12 residues. Trimming stripped 6 bases from V and 4 bases from J, with 7 bases between. From germline, CDR1 is MDHEN and CDR2 SYDVKM. The CDR3 region is CASRGPNQPQHF. The CDR3 nucleotides are TGTGCCAGCAGGGGCCCGAATCAGCCCCAGCATTTT.

This clonotype was observed a single time. Possible read error: a much larger clone is one base away. V usage is TRBV5-1 and J usage is TRBJ1-2; weak D call: TRBD1 (5 bases). The V end lost 4 bases, the J end lost 4 bases, and 11 bases lay between the germline ends. Per the germline V gene, CDR1 is SGHRS and CDR2 is YFSETQ. There are 13 residues in the CDR3. The CDR3 sequence: CASSPVGGYGYTF. DNA for the CDR3: TGCGCCAGCAGCCCAGTCGGGGGCTATGGCTACACCTTC.

The CDR3, as DNA: TGCGCCAGCAGCTTGGCCACAGCGGGAGGGTACAATGAGCAGTACTTC. Protein product: CASSLATAGGYNEQYF. The rearrangement joins TRBV5-1 to TRBJ2-5, with 10 positions matching TRBD2. Germline V gene sequence: CDR1 SGHRS, CDR2 YFSETQ. The CDR3 covers 16 residues. Unmatched junction bases numbered 13, after V lost 0 bases and J lost 11 bases.

The gene calls are TRBV7-2 and TRBJ2-3; 7 nucleotides align to TRBD2. The germline CDR1 and CDR2 sequences are SGHTA and FQGNSA. CDR3 length: 17 residues. Trimming took 4 bases from V and 4 from J; bases not matched to a gene: 14. CDR3 amino acids: CASSSIRLASSPDTQYF. DNA of the CDR3: TGTGCCAGCAGCTCGATCCGACTAGCAAGTTCCCCAGATACGCAGTATTTT.

This clonotype was seen at least ten times. This chain uses TRBV6-2 or TRBV6-3 with TRBJ2-1, with 9 bases aligning to TRBD1. Losses at the gene ends were 5 bases for V and 8 bases for J; bases not matched to a gene: 10. Germline V gives CDR1 MNHEY, CDR2 SVGEGT. This CDR3 has 15 amino acids. The CDR3 DNA sequence: TGTGCCAGCAGTCCCCCGGGACAGGGTAGCCATGAGCAGTTCTTC. Translating it yields CASSPPGQGSHEQFF.

This clonotype was picked up many times. The chain recombines TRBV5-1 with TRBJ2-7, with 7 bases aligning to TRBD1. The germline V gene has CDR1 SGHRS and CDR2 YFSETQ. Losses at the gene ends were 0 bases for V and 2 bases for J; bases not matched to a gene: 5. CDR3 length equals 15 residues. CDR3: CASSLGGGFTYEQYF. The CDR3 DNA follows: TGCGCCAGCAGCTTGGGAGGGGGCTTTACCTACGAGCAGTACTTC.

This clonotype was seen a few times. The V gene is TRBV29-1, the J gene TRBJ1-5, with no clear D. Germline values: CDR1 SQVTM, CDR2 ANQGSEA. This CDR3 is built from 12 residues. V was pared by 6 bases and J by 6 bases, with 12 bases between. CDR3 in amino acids: CSVKVIGQPQHF. The CDR3 region has the DNA TGCAGCGTCAAGGTAATAGGTCAGCCCCAGCATTTT.

The chain recombines TRBV11-2 with TRBJ2-1; a possible D gene is TRBD1 (6 bases). The V gene lost 6 bases and the J gene lost 5 bases, with 17 bases spanning the gap. The CDR3 is 15 residues long. The V gene's germline CDR1 is SGHAT and CDR2 FQNNGV. Here the CDR3 reads CASSSTGQANNEQFF. As DNA, the CDR3 is TGTGCCAGCAGTTCAACGGGACAAGCTAACAATGAGCAGTTCTTC.

This clonotype occurred many times. The rearrangement links TRBV18 to TRBJ2-5, with 7 bases aligning to TRBD2. J lost 2 bases, V lost 4 bases, and 7 bases had no gene match. The CDR3 length is 15 residues. CDR1 is KGHSH, CDR2 LQKENI, per germline. The CDR3: CASSLQAGLQETQYF. The CDR3 DNA is TGTGCCAGCTCACTACAAGCGGGGCTACAAGAGACCCAGTACTTC.

V and J are TRBV3-1 and TRBJ2-1; D gene unclear. The CDR3 is 16 amino acids. Germline lookup yields CDR1 LGHDT and CDR2 YNNKEL (reference sequence). V was shortened by 8 bases and J by 5 bases, with 22 bases between the two germline ends. The CDR3 nucleotides read TGTGCCAGCGCACCCGGACGGGCCTCAAGGGACAATGAGCAGTTCTTC. Its protein is CASAPGRASRDNEQFF.

There are many counts of this clonotype. The rearrangement links TRBV12-3 or TRBV12-4 to TRBJ2-5; 8 bases are shared with TRBD2. The CDR3 is made up of 15 amino acids. With 1 base clipped from V and 5 bases from J, the junction kept 6 bases outside the gene matches. This CDR3 reads CASSLGASGLETQYF. The CDR3, as DNA: TGTGCCAGCAGTTTAGGGGCTAGCGGGTTGGAGACCCAGTACTTC.